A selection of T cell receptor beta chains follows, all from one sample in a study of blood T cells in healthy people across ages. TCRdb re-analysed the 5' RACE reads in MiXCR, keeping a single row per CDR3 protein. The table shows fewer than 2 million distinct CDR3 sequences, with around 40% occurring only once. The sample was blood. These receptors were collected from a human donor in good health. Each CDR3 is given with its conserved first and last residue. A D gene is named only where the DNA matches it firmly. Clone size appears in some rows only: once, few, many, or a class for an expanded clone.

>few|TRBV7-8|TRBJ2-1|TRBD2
TGTGCCAGCAGCACCCCCAGCGGGGGGGCCCGGGAGCAGTTCTTC
CASSTPSGGAREQFF
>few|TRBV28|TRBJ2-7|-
TGTGCCAGCAGTTCATCGCAGGGTTCCCTTTACGAGCAGTACTTC
CASSSSQGSLYEQYF
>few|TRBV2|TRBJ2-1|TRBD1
TGTGCCAGCAGTGAAGGGCAGGGGGCGGGTGAGCAGTTCTTC
CASSEGQGAGEQFF
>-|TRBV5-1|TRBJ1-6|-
TGCGCCAGCAGCTTGGTTGGGTCAAGATATAATTCACCCCTCCACTTT
CASSLVGSRYNSPLHF
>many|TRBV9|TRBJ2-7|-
TGTGCCAGCAGCGTTTCCACAGACTCCTACGAGCAGTACTTC
CASSVSTDSYEQYF
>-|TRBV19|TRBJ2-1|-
TGTGCCAGTAGTATGTTCGGTGAGCAGTTCTTC
CASSMFGEQFF
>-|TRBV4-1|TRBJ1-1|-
TGCGCCAGCAGCCACCCGAAGACGCCGGAAAACACTGAAGCTTTCTTT
CASSHPKTPENTEAFF
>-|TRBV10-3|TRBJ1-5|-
TGTGCCACCAGTGAATGGGGGCCTGGCAATCAGCCCCAGCATTTT
CATSEWGPGNQPQHF
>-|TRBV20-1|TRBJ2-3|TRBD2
TGCAGTGCTAGAGCGGGGGGGGTCACAGATACGCAGTATTTT
CSARAGGVTDTQYF
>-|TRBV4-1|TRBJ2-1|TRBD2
TGCGCCAGCAGCCCAGCGGGGGCCGCGGGCAATGAGCAGTTCTTC
CASSPAGAAGNEQFF
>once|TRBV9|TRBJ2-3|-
TGTGCCAGCAGCGTAGGACGGGAATGGGGCACAGATACGCAGTATTTT
CASSVGREWGTDTQYF
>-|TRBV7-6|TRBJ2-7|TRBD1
TGTGCCAGCAGCCTACTTAGTGCGACAGGGGGTTCCTACGAGCAGTACTTC
CASSLLSATGGSYEQYF
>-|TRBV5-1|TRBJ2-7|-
TGCGCCGGCAGCTTGGCTGGCAGGGACGGCTACGAGCAGTACTTC
CAGSLAGRDGYEQYF
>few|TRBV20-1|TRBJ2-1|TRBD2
TGCAGTGCTAGAGCGAGCGGGGGGGCCCGAAATGAGCAGTTCTTC
CSARASGGARNEQFF
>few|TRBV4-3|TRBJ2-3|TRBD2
TGCGCCAGCACCCTAAGCGGGGGGTCCACAGATACGCAGTATTTT
CASTLSGGSTDTQYF
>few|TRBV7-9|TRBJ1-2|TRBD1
TGTGCCAGCGGAGTTTGGACAGGGAGAGGCTACACCTTC
CASGVWTGRGYTF
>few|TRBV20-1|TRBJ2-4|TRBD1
TGCAGTGCTCCTCCAAGGACAGGGGGTCAGAACATTCAGTACTTC
CSAPPRTGGQNIQYF
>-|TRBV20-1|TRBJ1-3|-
TGCAGTGCTAGAGCTGGGGGCCCTGGAAACACCATATATTTT
CSARAGGPGNTIYF
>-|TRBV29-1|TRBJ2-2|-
TGCAGCGTGGGGGAAATGGAGCTGTTTTTT
CSVGEMELFF
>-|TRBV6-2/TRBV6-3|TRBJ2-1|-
TGTGCCAGCAGACGGGACATCCCTTGGTGGGAGCAGTTCTTC
CASRRDIPWWEQFF
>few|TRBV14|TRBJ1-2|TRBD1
TGTGCCAGCAGCCAAGTGGGGCCGACGGGACAGAACTATGGCTACACCTTC
CASSQVGPTGQNYGYTF
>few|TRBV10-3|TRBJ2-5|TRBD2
TGTGCCATCCGGAGCGGGGGAGAGGAGACCCAGTACTTC
CAIRSGGEETQYF
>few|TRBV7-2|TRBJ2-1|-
TGTGCCAGCAGCTTAGCGGTTACGGACAATGAGCAGTTCTTC
CASSLAVTDNEQFF
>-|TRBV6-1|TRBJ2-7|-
TGTGCCAGCAGTGAGGAGAGTTTTGTGGCCTACGAGCAGTACTTC
CASSEESFVAYEQYF
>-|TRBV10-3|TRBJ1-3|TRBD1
TGTGCCATCAGTGAGACAGGGGCTGGAAACACCATATATTTT
CAISETGAGNTIYF
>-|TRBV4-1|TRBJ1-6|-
TGCGCCAGCAGCCGAGTACAGGACACCTCCTATAATCCACCCCTCCACTTT
CASSRVQDTSYNPPLHF
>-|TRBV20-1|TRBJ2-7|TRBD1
TGCAGTGCTCATAGACAGGGTAGCTCCTACGAGCAGTACTTC
CSAHRQGSSYEQYF
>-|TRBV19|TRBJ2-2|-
TGTGCCAGTAGTATACAAGTGACCGGGGAGCTGTTTTTT
CASSIQVTGELFF
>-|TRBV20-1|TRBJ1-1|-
TGCAGTGCTAGTAGGCTGCCGAACACTGAAGCTTTCTTT
CSASRLPNTEAFF
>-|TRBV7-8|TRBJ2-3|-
TGTGCCAGCAGCTTAGCGGGGGACGGCACAGATACGCAGTATTTT
CASSLAGDGTDTQYF
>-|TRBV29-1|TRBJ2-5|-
TGCAGCGTTGAAGAAGAAGAGACCCAGTACTTC
CSVEEEETQYF
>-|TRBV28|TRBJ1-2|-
TGTGCCAGCAGTATCAACAACTATGGCTACACCTTC
CASSINNYGYTF
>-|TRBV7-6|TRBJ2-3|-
TGTGCCAGCAGCCCGAGACATTACACAGATACGCAGTATTTT
CASSPRHYTDTQYF
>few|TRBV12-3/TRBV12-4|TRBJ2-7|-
TGTGCCAGCAGCCAAGGACATACAAGCTACGAGCAGTACTTC
CASSQGHTSYEQYF
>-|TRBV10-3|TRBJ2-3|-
TGTGCCATCAGTGGTGGCGGCGGGGAAGGCACAGATACGCAGTATTTT
CAISGGGGEGTDTQYF
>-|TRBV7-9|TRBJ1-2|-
TGTGCCAGCAGGGCCTTACAACAGGGATCTAGGGGCTACACCTTC
CASRALQQGSRGYTF
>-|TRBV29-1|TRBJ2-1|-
TGCAGCGTTGTTCGCAGGGGACCGCCTGATGACAATGAGCAGTTCTTC
CSVVRRGPPDDNEQFF
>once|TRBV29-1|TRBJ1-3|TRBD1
TGCAGCGGCCAGGGGGGTGGAAACACCATATATTTT
CSGQGGGNTIYF
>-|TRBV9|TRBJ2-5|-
TGTGCCAGCAGCCCAGACGACAGAATGGGGGAGACCCAGTACTTC
CASSPDDRMGETQYF
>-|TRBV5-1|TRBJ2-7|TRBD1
TGCGCCAGCAGCCACGGGACAGGGGGCAACCTGATCTACGAGCAGTACTTC
CASSHGTGGNLIYEQYF
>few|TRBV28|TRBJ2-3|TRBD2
TGTGCCAGCAGTGTACTAGCGGGGGGGGATACGCAGTATTTT
CASSVLAGGDTQYF
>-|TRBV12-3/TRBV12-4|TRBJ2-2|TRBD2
TGTGCCAGCAGTTGGGTTAGCGGGTATTTAAACACCGGGGAGCTGTTTTTT
CASSWVSGYLNTGELFF
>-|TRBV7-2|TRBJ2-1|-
TGTGCCAGCAGCCTCAGCGGGACAGAAACCTACAATGAGCAGTTCTTC
CASSLSGTETYNEQFF
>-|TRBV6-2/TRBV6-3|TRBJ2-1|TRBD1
TGTGCCAGCAGTTACCTTCCAGGGGGCGGATACAATGAGCAGTTCTTC
CASSYLPGGGYNEQFF
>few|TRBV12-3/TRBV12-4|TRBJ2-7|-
TGTGCCAGCAGTTTTCGTGTGGCTCTGGGCGAGCAGTACTTC
CASSFRVALGEQYF
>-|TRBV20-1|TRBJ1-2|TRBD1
TGCAGTGCTAGGACACCGGGACAGACTAACTATGGCTACACCTTC
CSARTPGQTNYGYTF